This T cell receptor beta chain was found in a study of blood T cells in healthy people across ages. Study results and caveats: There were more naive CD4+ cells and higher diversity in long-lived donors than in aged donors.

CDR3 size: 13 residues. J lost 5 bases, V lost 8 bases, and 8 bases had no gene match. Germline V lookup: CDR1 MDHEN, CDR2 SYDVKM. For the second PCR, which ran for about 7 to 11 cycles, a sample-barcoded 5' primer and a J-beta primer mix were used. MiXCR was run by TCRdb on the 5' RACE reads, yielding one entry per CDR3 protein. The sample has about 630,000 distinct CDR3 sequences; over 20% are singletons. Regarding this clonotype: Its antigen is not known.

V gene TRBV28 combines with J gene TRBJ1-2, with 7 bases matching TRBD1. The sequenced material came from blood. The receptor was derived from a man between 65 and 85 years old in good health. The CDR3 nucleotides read TGTGCCAGCTCCCTCCTGACAGGGTATGGCTACACCTTC. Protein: CASSLLTGYGYTF.